This T cell receptor (beta chain) was identified during a study of cytomegalovirus exposure and HLA in healthy donors. Comment on this clone: Antigen specificity is unknown.

Both 60 Vbeta primers and 13 Jbeta primers went into the PCR. The protocol was immunoSEQ multiplex PCR, while the TCRdb copy is restricted to in-frame clones and leaves out a portion. The profile shows under 100,000 clones, 81% of them singletons. Study results and caveats: Later findings reportedly placed an Asian-associated ancestry cluster below the approximately 670-donor mean for N-insertions.

Unmatched junction bases numbered 8, after V lost 5 bases and J lost 5 bases. This CDR3 is 15 amino acids long. Germline-derived CDR1 and CDR2 are MDHEN and SYDVKM. This TCR came from a woman between 70 and 85 years old in good health and CMV-seropositive. The chain combines TRBV28 with TRBJ2-2; 7 bases align to TRBD1. Input material: PBMCs. The CDR3 DNA is TGTGCCAGCAGTCGACAGGGAACTAGGACCGGGGAGCTGTTTTTT. It encodes CASSRQGTRTGELFF.